This T cell receptor (beta chain) stems from a study of T cells in Graves' hyperthyroidism and ophthalmopathy. The study's findings and limits: A model using 13 V-J features told ophthalmopathy apart from stable hyperthyroidism. Most thyroid-expanded clonotypes above 0.001 were also found in blood.

As regards this clonotype: Its specificity is not known.

V was clipped by 4 bases and J by 1 base, with 6 bases between them. The CDR3 totals 13 residues. The germline V gene has CDR1 KGHDR and CDR2 SFDVKD. Amplification targeted TCR beta CDR3 regions from RNA transcripts. Initially, a first-round RT-PCR of the TCR CDR3 employed the HTBI primer set. TCRdb ran MiXCR on the multiplex PCR reads and lists one entry per CDR3 protein. The sample comprises 500,000 to 800,000 distinct CDR3 sequences, roughly 46% of which are singletons, and approximately 7.2% rests with the top ten. The rearrangement uses TRBV24-1 and TRBJ1-1; unclear D gene. The receptor was derived from an adult man with Graves' disease, either hyperthyroidism or ophthalmopathy (not recorded which). Sequencing used peripheral blood or thyroid tissue (not recorded which). As DNA, the CDR3 is TGTGCCACCAGTGACAGGTGGAACACTGAAGCTTTCTTT. The encoded protein is CATSDRWNTEAFF.